A single T cell receptor beta chain is shown here with its context. Its specificity is not known. The entry originates in a study of CD4+ T cells in melanoma. Study findings and constraints: Reportedly, melanoma neoantigen-specific CD4+ T cells showed varied differentiation states. A reported correlation linked neoantigen-specific CD4+ T cells to CD8+, macrophage and B cell function.

With 4 bases removed from V and 0 bases from J, the gap between germline ends came to 10 bases. The CDR3 length is 15 residues. Germline assignment: CDR1 SEHNR and CDR2 FQNEAQ (reference sequence). Some clones are missing from TCRdb's copy, which holds only in-frame ones; the method was immunoSEQ multiplex PCR. The table has over 15,000 clones, roughly four fifths seen once. The specimen was cells from a culture (not recorded whether cultured in vitro). J is TRBJ1-3 and V is TRBV7-9, with D uncertain. The sequence came from a human donor with melanoma. This CDR3 is CASSSLPNSGNTIYF. The CDR3 DNA reads TGTGCCAGCAGCTCCCTACCTAACTCTGGAAACACCATATATTTT. The full variable domain, in which reference TRBV7-9 and TRBJ1-3 provide the parts outside the CDR3, is DTGVSQNPRHKITKRGQNVTFRCDPISEHNRLYWYRQTLGQGPEFLTYFQNEAQLEKSRLLSDRFSAERPKGSFSTLEIQRTEQGDSAMYLCASSSLPNSGNTIYFGEGSWLTVV.